These T cell receptor beta chains were read from a single sample in a study of blood T cell repertoires in COVID-19. Produced via immunoSEQ multiplex PCR; TCRdb's table is partial and in-frame only. The data show about 140,000 clones, with less than 80% seen just once and 3.5% to 4.5% held by the top ten. Specimen: peripheral blood. The receptors derive from a man aged 55 to 70 with acute or convalescent COVID-19. Both conserved end residues are trimmed from each CDR3. The order of the fields is J gene, V gene, CDR3 protein.

J: TRBJ1-6; V: TRBV11-2; CDR3: ASSPGTVGSPLH
J: TRBJ2-7; V: TRBV7-2; CDR3: ASSGTPGTGNYEQY
J: TRBJ2-7; V: TRBV11-2; CDR3: ASSLVGGRSEQY
J: TRBJ1-2; V: TRBV5-1; CDR3: ASSLGGPGVVGYT
J: TRBJ2-2; V: TRBV19; CDR3: ASSIRGTGELF
J: TRBJ1-5; V: TRBV19; CDR3: ASSVTNFNQPQH
J: TRBJ1-1; V: TRBV7-9; CDR3: ASSLAPPGAF
J: TRBJ2-7; V: TRBV3-1/TRBV3-2; CDR3: ASSRADRTYEQY
J: TRBJ2-3; V: TRBV7-8; CDR3: ASSLLAVFTDTQY
J: TRBJ2-7; V: TRBV11-2; CDR3: ASSLVGTGSPYEQY
J: TRBJ1-1; V: TRBV27; CDR3: ASSSSWAKNTEAF
J: TRBJ2-7; V: TRBV28; CDR3: ASSRLTGGYEQY
J: TRBJ1-2; V: TRBV19; CDR3: ASSIQGVNYGYT
J: TRBJ2-5; V: TRBV4-2; CDR3: ASSQAAGVGETQY
J: TRBJ2-3; V: TRBV7-9; CDR3: ASSLGGNTDTQY
J: TRBJ2-5; V: TRBV27; CDR3: ASSFSGEETQY
J: TRBJ2-1; V: TRBV9; CDR3: ASSLTAGTPTI
J: TRBJ2-2; V: TRBV2; CDR3: ASGSGRGTGELF
J: TRBJ1-2; V: TRBV4-3; CDR3: ASSHTTGGFYGYT
J: TRBJ2-1; V: TRBV2; CDR3: ASSEGSSGASYNEQF
J: TRBJ1-1; V: TRBV28; CDR3: ASSSVGVLVAF
J: TRBJ2-1; V: TRBV25-1; CDR3: ASSEYAGQGTNEQF
J: TRBJ1-6; V: TRBV19; CDR3: ASSRTGPNSPLH
J: TRBJ1-1; V: TRBV4-1; CDR3: ASSQDRGRGTEAF
J: TRBJ1-5; V: TRBV4-1; CDR3: ASQKGQGLDDQPQH
J: TRBJ2-1; V: TRBV7-2; CDR3: ASSYGLAGYNEQF
J: TRBJ2-5; V: TRBV5-1; CDR3: ASSQLGDSKETQY
J: TRBJ1-2; V: TRBV6-4; CDR3: ASSEIGQGKGGYT
J: TRBJ1-3; V: TRBV5-6; CDR3: ASSREASRSGNTIY
J: TRBJ2-7; V: TRBV5-8; CDR3: ASSGRTGVYEQY
J: TRBJ1-3; V: TRBV2; CDR3: ASRDRVNGNTIY
J: TRBJ2-7; V: TRBV5-1; CDR3: ASSLGEYEQY
J: TRBJ1-2; V: TRBV27; CDR3: ASSLLRQGTNYGYT
J: TRBJ2-2; V: TRBV19; CDR3: ASSVTGTTGELF
J: TRBJ1-3; V: TRBV10-3; CDR3: AIEEGLSGNTIY
J: TRBJ1-2; V: TRBV28; CDR3: ASSPPGDYGYT
J: TRBJ1-6; V: TRBV14; CDR3: ASSHATGNSPLH
J: TRBJ2-7; V: TRBV7-2; CDR3: ASSLPPIAGAREQY
J: TRBJ2-1; V: TRBV10-3; CDR3: AIGRRDISSYNEQF
J: TRBJ2-6; V: TRBV7-2; CDR3: ASSPPTQGSFGGANVLT
J: TRBJ2-2; V: TRBV6-5; CDR3: ASSLAGQGDTGELF
J: TRBJ2-1; V: TRBV6-1; CDR3: ASSKAGVENEQF
J: TRBJ2-1; V: TRBV5-4; CDR3: ASSMGQGGNEQF
J: TRBJ1-1; V: TRBV28; CDR3: ASSPHDLNTEAF
J: TRBJ1-2; V: TRBV6-2/TRBV6-3; CDR3: ASSPETGTYGYT
J: TRBJ1-2; V: TRBV11-2; CDR3: ASSPWAAGTGNRYT
J: TRBJ2-7; V: TRBV4-3; CDR3: ASSQFQGPPGNEQY
J: TRBJ2-5; V: TRBV19; CDR3: ASSIAPGLGETQY
J: TRBJ2-5; V: TRBV6-5; CDR3: ASRDWTGPQETQY
J: TRBJ2-7; V: TRBV10-1; CDR3: ASRPQGAEQY
J: TRBJ1-5; V: TRBV4-3; CDR3: ASSQDVGASNQPQH
J: TRBJ1-6; V: TRBV7-9; CDR3: ASSVGQANSPLH
J: TRBJ1-5; V: TRBV30; CDR3: AWSIGDSQPQH
J: TRBJ2-1; V: TRBV28; CDR3: ASRLPGANEQF
J: TRBJ1-2; V: TRBV29-1; CDR3: SATTGRGGYT
J: TRBJ2-3; V: TRBV10-3; CDR3: AIKGGGSTDTQY
J: TRBJ1-1; V: TRBV7-8; CDR3: ASSRIRGDTEAF
J: TRBJ1-1; V: TRBV9; CDR3: ASSVDVGGTEAF
J: TRBJ1-5; V: TRBV5-1; CDR3: ASSLGQGGNQPQH